Listed here are 24 T cell receptor beta chains from one sample, sequenced in a study of T cells in Graves' hyperthyroidism and ophthalmopathy. Amplified TCR beta CDR3 regions derived from RNA transcripts. The HTBI primer set drove a first-round RT-PCR of the TCR CDR3. TCRdb re-called the multiplex PCR reads with MiXCR, one entry per CDR3 protein. The data show roughly 630,000 distinct CDR3 sequences, around 14% seen once. Source material: blood. The receptors stem from a woman in her thirties with Graves' hyperthyroidism.

The chain couples TRBV20-1 to TRBJ1-1; D is perhaps TRBD1 (5 bases). The length of the CDR3 is 14 residues. V dropped 1 base and J dropped 11 bases, with 20 bases sitting between them. CDR1 is DFQATT and CDR2 is SNEGSKA in the germline V gene (reference sequence). CDR3 bases: TGCAGTGCTAGAGCCCCGGGGCCGGTCAATGAGGCTTTCTTT. It specifies CSARAPGPVNEAFF.

For this clonotype: This may stem from a read error, because a much larger clone lies one nucleotide away. The chain has TRBV4-2 and TRBJ1-6; D is possibly TRBD1 (5 bases). The CDR3 spans 20 residues. CDR1 and CDR2 (germline): LGHNA, YNFKEQ. Trimming left V 2 bases short and J 8 bases short, with 28 bases between. Here the CDR3 reads CASSQRLGRMVGEMDSPLHF. The CDR3 DNA reads TGTGCCAGCAGCCAACGTCTGGGGCGGATGGTAGGAGAGATGGATTCACCCCTCCACTTT.

This clonotype was counted between two and nine times. A much larger clone differs by one base, so this may be a read error. V gene TRBV20-1 combines with J gene TRBJ2-7; D may be TRBD1 or TRBD2 (5 bases each). This CDR3 has 12 residues. V was shortened by 7 bases and J by 6 bases, with 16 bases between the two germline ends. Germline assignment: CDR1 DFQATT and CDR2 SNEGSKA (reference sequence). Written as DNA, the CDR3 is TGCAGTGTTCGAGGGGTTCGTTCCGAGCAGTACTTC. Translating it yields CSVRGVRSEQYF.

This clonotype was observed at least ten times. J is TRBJ2-3 and V is TRBV6-1; D is unclear. CDR1 is MNHNS and CDR2 is SASEGT in the germline V gene. Between the trimmed V and J ends, which lost 2 bases and 4 bases, there was a span of 4 bases. This CDR3 has 12 amino acids. CDR3 region: CASSERPDTQYF. The CDR3 DNA follows: TGTGCCAGCAGTGAAAGACCAGATACGCAGTATTTT.

This clonotype showed up many times. This chain connects TRBV7-3 to TRBJ2-3; TRBD2 is a possible D gene (5 bases). Germline CDR1 reads SGHTA; CDR2 reads FQGTGA. CDR3 length equals 14 residues. The V gene lost 5 bases and the J gene lost 6 bases, with 15 bases spanning the gap. The CDR3 loop reads CASSASSRVDTQYF. The DNA of the CDR3 is TGTGCCAGCAGCGCATCGTCGAGGGTGGATACGCAGTATTTT.

The rearrangement links TRBV20-1 to TRBJ2-1; 12 positions match TRBD2. V gave up 3 bases and J gave up 12 bases; unmatched junction bases: 6. CDR3 length equals 13 residues. CDR1 is DFQATT and CDR2 is SNEGSKA in the germline V gene (reference sequence). CDR3: CSARDPTSGRQFF. CDR3 nucleotides: TGCAGTGCTAGGGACCCGACTAGCGGGAGGCAGTTCTTC.

This clonotype was recorded many times. The chain recombines TRBV2 with TRBJ2-1, with 14 bases identical to TRBD2. The CDR3 consists of 17 residues. V lost 7 bases and J lost 5; bases outside the gene matches: 10. CDR1 is SNHLY and CDR2 is FYNNEI in the germline V gene. The CDR3 sequence is CASNAGTSGSSHNEQFF. CDR3 sequence (DNA): TGTGCCAGCAACGCCGGGACTAGCGGGAGTTCGCACAATGAGCAGTTCTTC.

The rearrangement links TRBV12-3 or TRBV12-4 to TRBJ1-4, with D possibly matching TRBD1 (6 bases). This CDR3 is 15 amino acids long. V lost 5 bases and J 3 bases, leaving 13 bases between the germline ends. CDR3 residues: CASSELGAANEKLFF. The CDR3 nucleotides read TGTGCCAGCAGTGAACTGGGGGCGGCTAATGAAAAACTGTTTTTT.

This clonotype was seen at least ten times. The gene calls are TRBV20-1 and TRBJ2-2; 9 nucleotides match TRBD2. The J segment lost 5 bases and the V segment lost 0 bases, leaving 7 bases of the junction unmatched. The CDR3 has 16 amino acids. Germline V gene lookup returns CDR1 DFQATT and CDR2 SNEGSKA (reference sequence). CDR3 residues: CSARDAREGGTGELFF. DNA for the CDR3: TGCAGTGCTAGAGATGCGCGGGAGGGCGGTACCGGGGAGCTGTTTTTT.

Regarding this clonotype: A read error may be the cause here, since a much bigger clone is one base away. The CDR3 DNA follows: TGTGCCTGGGTGTCAAGGAGCAGTGGCTGCACCTTC. Translating it yields CAWVSRSSGCTF. This chain connects TRBV30 to TRBJ1-2; D not resolved. CDR3 length equals 12 residues. Per the germline V gene, CDR1 is GTSNPN and CDR2 is SVGIG (reference sequence).

This clonotype was observed a handful of times. The chain is built from TRBV9 and TRBJ2-2; 7 nucleotides line up with TRBD1. The CDR3 runs to 17 residues. Germline V gene sequence: CDR1 SGDLS, CDR2 YYNGEE. J gave up 0 bases and V 3 bases, and 8 bases lay outside the gene matches. Here the CDR3 reads CASSAIQGTANTGELFF. CDR3 nucleotides: TGTGCCAGCAGCGCTATTCAGGGGACAGCGAACACCGGGGAGCTGTTTTTT.

This clonotype was recorded many times. The CDR3 spells CASSYSGGNQPQHF. As DNA, the CDR3 is TGTGCCAGCAGTTACTCGGGAGGTAATCAGCCCCAGCATTTT. The chain has TRBV6-5 and TRBJ1-5; unclear D gene. The CDR3 totals 14 residues. Trimming took 0 bases from V and 4 from J, leaving 7 bases between them. The germline V gene encodes CDR1 MNHEY and CDR2 SVGAGI.

This clonotype was seen many times. This rearrangement joins TRBV20-1 to TRBJ2-1, with no clear D. This CDR3 is built from 13 residues. Trimming removed 6 bases from V and 6 bases from J, with 15 bases in between. Germline values: CDR1 DFQATT, CDR2 SNEGSKA (reference sequence). CDR3 sequence: CSARMPGRNEQFF. CDR3 bases: TGCAGTGCGCGAATGCCCGGGCGCAATGAGCAGTTCTTC.

This clonotype was found many times. The chain employs TRBV11-2 and TRBJ2-2; D call uncertain. The germline gives CDR1 SGHAT, CDR2 FQNNGV. V was cut by 6 bases and J by 7 bases, with 6 bases left in between. This CDR3 has 11 residues. CDR3 loop: CASSLLGELFF. In nucleotides, the CDR3 is TGTGCCAGCAGTTTGCTCGGGGAGCTGTTTTTT.

The V call is TRBV5-1, the J call TRBJ2-2, with 9 bases identical to TRBD1. This CDR3 has 17 residues. J lost 0 bases, V lost 0 bases, and 3 bases had no gene match. In germline, CDR1 is SGHRS, CDR2 YFSETQ. The CDR3 is CASSLAGQGPNTGELFF. As DNA, the CDR3 is TGCGCCAGCAGCTTGGCGGGACAGGGCCCGAACACCGGGGAGCTGTTTTTT.

The sample holds a few counts of this clonotype. The CDR3 loop reads CASSLGRGVSGANVLTF. For the CDR3, the DNA is TGTGCCAGCAGTTTAGGCAGAGGGGTATCTGGGGCCAACGTCCTGACTTTC. The rearrangement joins TRBV27 to TRBJ2-6, with D tentatively TRBD1 or TRBD2 (5 bases each). The CDR3 has 17 amino acids. The germline CDR1 and CDR2 sequences are MNHEY and SMNVEV (reference sequence). V was clipped by 2 bases and J by 1 base, with 12 bases between them.

This clonotype was detected only a few times. The chain joins TRBV28 to TRBJ1-1; D gene ambiguous. The CDR3 consists of 14 residues. Germline V lookup: CDR1 MDHEN, CDR2 SYDVKM. Between the trimmed V and J ends, which lost 2 bases and 1 base, there was a span of 8 bases. In DNA form, the CDR3 reads TGTGCCAGCAGTTTAAAGGTGTGGAACACTGAAGCTTTCTTT. It is translated as CASSLKVWNTEAFF.

This clonotype was seen at least ten times. This chain links TRBV7-2 with TRBJ1-1, with TRBD1 as a possible D gene (6 bases). The germline gives CDR1 SGHTA, CDR2 FQGNSA. This CDR3 is 14 amino acids long. Deletions cut 5 bases from V and 6 bases from J, with 16 bases between. CDR3 in amino acids: CASSPGRGGSEAFF. The CDR3 DNA is TGTGCCAGCAGCCCAGGGCGCGGGGGCTCTGAAGCTTTCTTT.

This clonotype was observed at least ten times. The chain recombines TRBV27 with TRBJ2-7; a weak D match, TRBD2 (6 bases). The CDR3 extends over 14 amino acids. Germline V gives CDR1 MNHEY, CDR2 SMNVEV (reference sequence). The ends were cut back, 4 bases at V and 2 bases at J, with 12 bases in the middle. Here the CDR3 reads CASSSSRLAYEQYF. CDR3 nucleotides: TGTGCCAGCAGTTCTTCAAGACTAGCCTACGAGCAGTACTTC.

This clonotype was observed many times. The V call is TRBV7-2, the J call TRBJ2-3, with TRBD1 as a possible D gene (6 bases). Per germline, CDR1 SGHTA and CDR2 FQGNSA. This CDR3 region has 15 residues. Trimming removed 1 base from V and 1 base from J, with 9 bases in between. CDR3 sequence: CASSLETGRTDTQYF. The CDR3 DNA follows: TGTGCCAGCAGCTTAGAGACAGGACGCACAGATACGCAGTATTTT.

This clonotype was recorded at least ten times. The chain recombines TRBV10-3 with TRBJ1-1; 7 nucleotides agree with TRBD1. The CDR3 has 14 residues. Germline trimming cut 10 bases from V and 1 base from J; bases unmatched to any gene: 9. Germline CDR1 and CDR2: ENHRY and SYGVKD. The CDR3 is CATTLTGWNTEAFF. CDR3 in DNA: TGTGCCACAACCTTGACAGGGTGGAACACTGAAGCTTTCTTT.

V is TRBV5-4 and J is TRBJ2-1; D is unresolved. Germline lookup yields CDR1 SGHNT and CDR2 YYREEE (reference sequence). Between the trimmed V and J ends, which lost 6 bases and 7 bases, there was a span of 17 bases. This CDR3 is built from 14 residues. This CDR3 is CASTPKLGMNEQFF. The CDR3 DNA is TGTGCCAGCACGCCTAAGCTCGGAATGAATGAGCAGTTCTTC.

In its sample, this clonotype was seen a few times. V is TRBV6-1 and J is TRBJ2-7, with 7 bases identical to TRBD1. Per germline, CDR1 MNHNS and CDR2 SASEGT. The CDR3 runs 15 residues. V trimming: 5 bases; J trimming: 3 bases; junction bases outside the gene matches: 10. This chain's CDR3 is CASSSPKTGFYEQYF. The CDR3 DNA follows: TGTGCCAGCAGTTCCCCAAAGACAGGGTTCTACGAGCAGTACTTC.

This clonotype was counted many times. The chain employs TRBV30 and TRBJ2-7, with a possible D match to TRBD1 (7 bases). Germline lookup yields CDR1 GTSNPN and CDR2 SVGIG (reference sequence). V was cut by 4 bases and J by 2 bases, with 12 bases left in between. The CDR3 has 13 residues. The CDR3 DNA reads TGTGCCTGGAATAGGAGGGGGCCCTACGAGCAGTACTTC. It yields the protein CAWNRRGPYEQYF.